The 17 T cell receptor beta chains presented below share a single source sample, sequenced in a study of PD-L1 blockade in urothelial cancer. Clones were sequenced by immunoSEQ multiplex PCR, and TCRdb holds only the in-frame ones, with some missing. The sample holds tens of thousands of clones, approximately 80% seen once. The sequences come from PBMCs, collected around atezolizumab (anti-PD-L1) treatment. The receptors were sampled from an older man with urothelial cancer.

The rearrangement links TRBV7-6 to TRBJ2-7; TRBD2 matches 11 bases. The CDR3 is made up of 14 amino acids. V was pared by 4 bases and J by 7 bases, with 6 bases of the junction left unmatched. The germline V gene has CDR1 SGHVS and CDR2 FNYEAQ. In DNA form, the CDR3 reads TGTGCCAGCAGCTCGCTAGCGGGGGGACAGGAGCAGTACTTC. It codes for CASSSLAGGQEQYF.

The rearrangement links TRBV5-1 to TRBJ2-1; the D gene is possibly TRBD2 (6 bases). Germline-derived CDR1 and CDR2 are SGHRS and YFSETQ. The V end was cut by 5 bases, the J end by 0 bases, with 15 bases between. This CDR3 is built from 16 residues. Here the CDR3 reads CASRRDSTGSYNEQFF. The DNA of the CDR3 is TGCGCCAGCAGGCGGGACTCGACCGGCTCCTACAATGAGCAGTTCTTC.

The chain has TRBV4-3 and TRBJ1-2, with 7 bases aligning to TRBD1. The CDR3 loop spans 15 amino acids. CDR1 and CDR2 from the germline V gene are LGHNA and YSLEER. J gave up 6 bases and V 0 bases, and 7 bases lay outside the gene matches. The CDR3 nucleotides read TGCGCCAGCAGCCAAGAAACGAGGGGGCAGGATGGCTACACCTTC. Its translation is CASSQETRGQDGYTF.

V usage is TRBV5-4 and J usage is TRBJ1-1; weak D call: TRBD1 (6 bases). CDR3 length: 14 residues. The V and J ends lost 5 bases and 3 bases respectively, with 14 bases between them. Germline CDR1 SGHNT, CDR2 YYREEE (reference sequence). Written as DNA, the CDR3 is TGTGCCAGCAGGCCCGGGACATGGGACACTGAAGCTTTCTTT. This translates into CASRPGTWDTEAFF.

CDR3 sequence (DNA): TGTGCCAGAAAAATAGCAGAATCCTACGAGCAGTACTTC. This encodes CARKIAESYEQYF. The chain combines TRBV9 with TRBJ2-7; D unclear. V was pared by 8 bases and J by 1 base, with 13 bases between. The length of the CDR3 is 13 residues. Germline assignment: CDR1 SGDLS and CDR2 YYNGEE.

V gene TRBV6-1 combines with J gene TRBJ1-5, with D tentatively TRBD1 (5 bases). V was pared by 7 bases and J by 3 bases, with 10 bases between. Germline lookup yields CDR1 MNHNS and CDR2 SASEGT. The CDR3 has 13 residues. DNA for the CDR3: TGTGCCAGCATGGCAGGGCCCAATCAGCCCCAGCATTTT. Its translation is CASMAGPNQPQHF.

This clone was recorded a few times. The chain joins TRBV6-1 to TRBJ2-3; no clear D. Germline CDR1 MNHNS, CDR2 SASEGT. The CDR3 extends over 11 amino acids. The V end was cut by 5 bases, the J end by 3 bases, with 3 bases between. The CDR3 here is CASSSTDTQYF. DNA for the CDR3: TGTGCCAGCAGTTCAACAGATACGCAGTATTTT.

The chain employs TRBV19 and TRBJ1-1; no reliable D call. The ends were cut back, 6 bases at V and 7 bases at J, with 15 bases in the middle. The CDR3 spans 13 residues. Germline V gene lookup returns CDR1 LNHDA and CDR2 SQIVND (reference sequence). CDR3 residues: CASSLSGRDEAFF. The CDR3 DNA sequence: TGTGCCAGTAGCCTGTCGGGGAGGGATGAAGCTTTCTTT.

This chain links TRBV6-6 with TRBJ1-4; 10 bases fit TRBD1. The CDR3 contains 14 residues. Germline V gene lookup returns CDR1 MNHNY and CDR2 SVGAGI (reference sequence). The ends lost 5 bases at V and 8 bases at J; junction bases unmatched: 5. The CDR3: CASSQGQGLEKLFF. In DNA form, the CDR3 reads TGTGCCAGCAGTCAGGGACAGGGGTTAGAAAAACTGTTTTTT.

The J gene is TRBJ2-7, the V gene TRBV7-9; 8 bases are shared with TRBD1. From germline, CDR1 is SEHNR and CDR2 FQNEAQ (reference sequence). The ends lost 5 bases at V and 1 base at J; junction bases unmatched: 4. The CDR3 spans 14 residues. CDR3 sequence reads: CASSPQGASYEQYF. The CDR3 DNA is TGTGCCAGCAGCCCTCAGGGGGCATCCTACGAGCAGTACTTC.

The chain recombines TRBV18 with TRBJ1-1; D unclear. CDR1 and CDR2 from the germline V gene are KGHSH and LQKENI. The CDR3 length is 15 residues. The V gene lost 3 bases and the J gene lost 11 bases, with 22 bases spanning the gap. Here the CDR3 reads CASSPGARGRFGAFF. CDR3 nucleotides: TGTGCCAGCTCACCCGGCGCTCGGGGTCGGTTCGGGGCTTTCTTT.

V gene TRBV21-1 combines with J gene TRBJ1-1. TRBV21-1 is described as a pseudogene. This CDR3 has 10 amino acids. CDR3: CASSTRGAFF. DNA for the CDR3: TGTGCCAGCAGCACCCGGGGAGCTTTCTTT.

The chain is built from TRBV5-1 and TRBJ1-2; D remains unclear. CDR1 is SGHRS and CDR2 is YFSETQ in the germline V gene. V was clipped by 5 bases and J by 7 bases, with 15 bases between them. The CDR3 is 13 residues long. The CDR3 is CASSVGSRFGYTF. As DNA, the CDR3 is TGCGCCAGCAGTGTAGGGAGTCGGTTTGGCTACACCTTC.

The gene calls are TRBV29-1 and TRBJ1-3; 8 bases agree with TRBD1. Germline CDR1 is SQVTM and CDR2 is ANQGSEA. V was clipped by 6 bases and J by 0 bases; unmatched bases: 13. CDR3 length: 17 amino acids. DNA for the CDR3: TGCAGCGTCACCGGGACAGGTCTTTCCCTCTCTGGAAACACCATATATTTT. It is translated as CSVTGTGLSLSGNTIYF. Looking up the rest from reference TRBV29-1 and TRBJ1-3 gives the full variable domain: SAVISQKPSRDICQRGTSLTIQCQVDSQVTMMFWYRQQPGQSLTLIATANQGSEATYESGFVIDKFPISRPNLTFSTLTVSNMSPEDSSIYLCSVTGTGLSLSGNTIYFGEGSWLTVV.

The chain employs TRBV5-1 and TRBJ2-7; perhaps TRBD1 as D (5 bases). Germline assignment: CDR1 SGHRS and CDR2 YFSETQ. This CDR3 region has 17 residues. Trimming took 2 bases from V and 9 from J, leaving 27 bases between them. CDR3 in amino acids: CASSFETVPSPYEGQYF. The CDR3 DNA sequence: TGCGCCAGCAGCTTCGAGACAGTGCCTTCTCCCTACGAAGGGCAGTACTTC.

This clone was detected once. The genes are TRBV7-8 and TRBJ1-1; 7 nucleotides match TRBD1. This CDR3 has 15 amino acids. V shed 5 bases and J 0 bases; nucleotides not matched to a gene: 6. Germline assignment: CDR1 SGHVS and CDR2 FQNEAQ. CDR3 DNA: TGTGCCAGCAGCAACCGGGACAGAGTGAACACTGAAGCTTTCTTT. This translates into CASSNRDRVNTEAFF.

V usage is TRBV20-1 and J usage is TRBJ2-5; D ambiguous. Trimming stripped 0 bases from V and 9 bases from J, with 8 bases between. This CDR3 spans 11 amino acids. Germline CDR1 and CDR2: DFQATT and SNEGSKA (reference sequence). The CDR3 nucleotides are TGCAGTGCTAGAGATGTCCCAGCCCAGTACTTC. This sequence encodes CSARDVPAQYF.